This T cell receptor (beta chain) comes out of a study of T-cell memory formation after mild COVID-19. Regarding the study as a whole: Clones that contracted from day 15 to 85 were balanced CD4/CD8, while later expanders leaned CD4+.

This clonotype occurred a few times. The antigen remains unidentified. This CDR3 is 15 amino acids long. Germline V gene data show CDR1 as DFQATT and CDR2 as SNEGSKA (reference sequence). Deletions cut 0 bases from V and 4 bases from J, with 15 bases between. TCRdb re-analysed the 5' RACE reads in MiXCR, keeping a single row per CDR3 protein. This table holds approximately 440,000 distinct CDR3 sequences, over 15% found once. Sequenced sample: PBMCs or a T cell subset sorted from them (not recorded which). This clonotype originated in an adult woman who had mild COVID-19 (a few samples of this study predate the infection). Cell type and time point are not known. V and J are TRBV20-1 and TRBJ1-2; a possible D gene is TRBD1 (6 bases). The CDR3 reads CSARDLGAVGYGYTF. As DNA, the CDR3 is TGCAGTGCTAGAGATTTGGGGGCGGTTGGCTATGGCTACACCTTC.